Each of the 27 T cell receptor beta chains below was sequenced from the same sample in a study of cytomegalovirus exposure and HLA in healthy donors. The PCR employed 60 Vbeta primers together with 13 Jbeta primers. Measured with immunoSEQ multiplex PCR; TCRdb has only the in-frame clones, and not every one. The table records more than 200,000 clones, roughly 87% of them present only once. Sample: PBMCs. The receptor set was obtained from a man aged 35 to 55 in good health and CMV-seropositive.

The chain joins TRBV9 to TRBJ2-7, with TRBD1 matching over 7 bases. With 9 bases clipped from V and 4 bases from J, the junction kept 10 bases outside the gene matches. The CDR3 runs 13 residues. Germline V CDR1 and CDR2: SGDLS, YYNGEE. The DNA of the CDR3 is TGTGCCATCCTTCGGGACAGTAAATACGAGCAGTACTTC. Translated, it gives CAILRDSKYEQYF.

This chain links TRBV29-1 with TRBJ2-1; the match to TRBD1 covers 7 bases. CDR1 is SQVTM and CDR2 is ANQGSEA in the germline V gene. J was trimmed by 15 bases and V by 6 bases; bases with no gene match: 17. CDR3 length: 13 residues. CDR3 sequence: CSVNLGQLAFAFF. The CDR3, as DNA: TGCAGCGTCAACCTGGGACAGCTAGCTTTTGCGTTCTTC.

The J gene is TRBJ2-7, the V gene TRBV6-1; TRBD2 matches at 7 bases. The V gene's germline CDR1 is MNHNS and CDR2 SASEGT. The V and J ends lost 6 bases and 6 bases, in that order; junction bases with no gene match: 8. This CDR3 contains 13 residues. The DNA for the CDR3 is TGTGCCAGCAGGCCCGGACTAGTGCCCGAGCAGTACTTC. Its translation is CASRPGLVPEQYF.

The V gene is TRBV11-3, the J gene TRBJ1-4, with 8 bases aligning to TRBD1. J gave up 5 bases and V 3 bases, and 11 bases lay outside the gene matches. There are 17 residues in the CDR3. Germline CDR1 reads SGHNT; CDR2 reads YENEEA. The chain's CDR3 is CASSFGIDRGQNEKLFF. The CDR3, as DNA: TGTGCCAGCAGCTTCGGCATCGACAGGGGACAGAATGAAAAACTGTTTTTT.

The rearrangement links TRBV9 to TRBJ1-2; D may be TRBD1 (5 bases). Trimming pared 0 bases from V and 0 bases from J, leaving 6 bases between. The CDR3 contains 14 residues. The germline V gene encodes CDR1 SGDLS and CDR2 YYNGEE. This chain's CDR3 is CASSVVTANYGYTF. CDR3 coding DNA: TGTGCCAGCAGCGTAGTGACAGCTAACTATGGCTACACCTTC.

This chain uses TRBV29-1 with TRBJ2-5; 8 positions match TRBD2. Germline values: CDR1 SQVTM, CDR2 ANQGSEA. The length of the CDR3 is 16 residues. V lost 5 bases and J lost 3; bases outside the gene matches: 14. CDR3 DNA: TGCAGCGTTTGGGACGTTTTACCGGGACTAGAAGAGACCCAGTACTTC. Translated: CSVWDVLPGLEETQYF.

About this clone: Different DNA sequences within this sample yield the same CDR3. The gene calls are TRBV29-1 and TRBJ1-5, with 8 bases matching TRBD1. Trimming cost V 4 bases and J 6 bases; bases outside gene matches: 2. This CDR3 comprises 12 residues. Germline CDR1 reads SQVTM; CDR2 reads ANQGSEA. This chain's CDR3 is CSVAGGGQPQHF. The CDR3 nucleotides are TGCAGCGTTGCAGGGGGCGGTCAGCCCCAGCATTTT.

This clone was seen a few times. The chain employs TRBV4-1 and TRBJ2-7; 7 nucleotides line up with TRBD1. There are 18 residues in the CDR3. Germline values: CDR1 MGHRA, CDR2 YSYEKL. Trimming removed 0 bases from V and 0 bases from J; junction bases left unmatched: 11. The CDR3 DNA follows: TGCGCCAGCAGCCAAGAAGAGGAAGGGGGCCTTATCTCCTACGAGCAGTACTTC. Protein sequence: CASSQEEEGGLISYEQYF.

The chain combines TRBV9 with TRBJ2-1; D may be TRBD2 (6 bases). The CDR3 runs 14 residues. The V and J ends lost 2 bases and 8 bases respectively, with 14 bases between them. Germline CDR1 is SGDLS and CDR2 is YYNGEE. The CDR3 DNA reads as TGTGCCAGCAGCGTCGGAGGGGATGGGTATGAGCAGTTCTTC. Residues: CASSVGGDGYEQFF.

This clone has a single count. The chain couples TRBV11-2 to TRBJ1-2, with D possibly being TRBD1 (6 bases). The CDR3 is 15 residues long. The germline CDR1 and CDR2 sequences are SGHAT and FQNNGV. Between the trimmed V and J ends, which lost 5 bases and 8 bases, there was a span of 21 bases. The CDR3 DNA is TGTGCCAGCAGCCCGGGGGGCGTGGGGTTCTGGGGCTACACCTTC. Its translation: CASSPGGVGFWGYTF.

The V call is TRBV10-3, the J call TRBJ2-1; D may be TRBD2 (6 bases). Germline loops: CDR1 ENHRY, CDR2 SYGVKD. V lost 10 bases to trimming and J lost 6 bases, with 7 bases between them. There are 10 residues in the CDR3. The CDR3 sequence is CATGGNEQFF. DNA for the CDR3: TGTGCCACCGGGGGCAATGAGCAGTTCTTC.

The chain joins TRBV18 to TRBJ1-2; TRBD1 might be the D (5 bases). The CDR3 extends over 16 amino acids. Per germline, CDR1 KGHSH and CDR2 LQKENI. The ends were cut back, 0 bases at V and 5 bases at J, with 16 bases in the middle. This chain's CDR3 is CASSPPLQGGGYGYTF. The CDR3 nucleotides are TGTGCCAGCTCACCACCGCTCCAGGGCGGGGGTTATGGCTACACCTTC. Using reference TRBV18 and TRBJ1-2 for the parts outside the CDR3, the full variable domain is NAGVMQNPRHLVRRRGQEARLRCSPMKGHSHVYWYRQLPEEGLKFMVYLQKENIIDESGMPKERFSAEFPKEGPSILRIQQVVRGDSAAYFCASSPPLQGGGYGYTFGSGTRLTVV.

The chain is built from TRBV7-2 and TRBJ2-3; maybe TRBD1 (5 bases). V lost 2 bases to trimming and J lost 6 bases, with 9 bases between them. Germline CDR1 and CDR2: SGHTA and FQGNSA. This CDR3 is built from 13 residues. CDR3 nucleotide sequence: TGTGCCAGCAGCTTACAGGGTTTGGATACGCAGTATTTT. Translated, it gives CASSLQGLDTQYF.

This clone was observed a single time. The chain combines TRBV19 with TRBJ1-5, with a tentative D call TRBD1 (5 bases). The CDR3 is made up of 14 amino acids. Between the trimmed V and J ends, which lost 5 bases and 10 bases, there was a span of 18 bases. CDR1 and CDR2 (germline): LNHDA, SQIVND (reference sequence). The CDR3 region is CASSHDSLSVPQHF. Written as DNA, the CDR3 is TGTGCCAGTAGTCACGACAGCCTTTCGGTACCCCAGCATTTT.

The chain recombines TRBV5-8 with TRBJ1-5; D is ambiguous. V gave up 0 bases and J gave up 3 bases, with 4 bases separating them. The CDR3 has 13 amino acids. Per germline, CDR1 SGHTS and CDR2 YDEGEE. The CDR3 nucleotides read TGTGCCAGCAGCTTGGCTCCCAATCAGCCCCAGCATTTT. It encodes CASSLAPNQPQHF.

The chain combines TRBV9 with TRBJ1-1, with D perhaps matching TRBD1 (5 bases). The length of the CDR3 is 14 residues. Per the germline V gene, CDR1 is SGDLS and CDR2 is YYNGEE. Between the trimmed V and J ends, which lost 2 bases and 5 bases, there was a span of 13 bases. CDR3 loop: CASSVGHLGTEAFF. The CDR3 DNA reads as TGTGCCAGCAGCGTCGGACATCTGGGAACTGAAGCTTTCTTT.

The V and J genes are TRBV14 and TRBJ2-2; 8 nucleotides align to TRBD2. V lost 3 bases, J lost 3 bases, and 9 bases stayed unmatched. The CDR3 spans 17 residues. Germline CDR1 SGHDN, CDR2 FVKESK. Written as DNA, the CDR3 is TGTGCCAGCAGCCACGTAGCGGGGAGAGATTACACCGGGGAGCTGTTTTTT. Its protein product is CASSHVAGRDYTGELFF.

This clone was observed a handful of times. The rearrangement joins TRBV5-1 to TRBJ2-7; TRBD2 matches at 7 bases. The CDR3 loop spans 14 amino acids. V shed 0 bases, J shed 5 bases, and the junction held 5 bases outside the gene matches. Germline values: CDR1 SGHRS, CDR2 YFSETQ. CDR3 sequence: CASSLASTSNEQYF. The CDR3 nucleotides are TGCGCCAGCAGCTTGGCCTCGACTAGCAACGAGCAGTACTTC.

V usage is TRBV15 and J usage is TRBJ1-4, with D possibly matching TRBD1 (5 bases). The length of the CDR3 is 17 residues. The V end lost 0 bases, the J end lost 4 bases, and 15 bases lay between the germline ends. Germline CDR1 is LNHNV and CDR2 is YYDKDF (reference sequence). CDR3 DNA sequence: TGTGCCACCAGCAGAGATAAAGTAGGAGGGGTTAATGAAAAACTGTTTTTT. Amino acid sequence: CATSRDKVGGVNEKLFF.

This clone was found once. Other DNA sequences in this sample translate to the same CDR3. The gene calls are TRBV5-6 and TRBJ1-5, with TRBD1 identical over 7 bases. The germline V gene encodes CDR1 SGHDT and CDR2 YYEEEE. With V trimmed by 0 bases and J by 4 bases, 4 bases remained unmatched. This CDR3 has 15 residues. The DNA for the CDR3 is TGTGCCAGCAGCTTGGGACAGGGTTCTAATCAGCCCCAGCATTTT. Translated, it gives CASSLGQGSNQPQHF.

This chain uses TRBV19 with TRBJ1-5; TRBD1 is a possible D gene (5 bases). CDR1 is LNHDA, CDR2 SQIVND, per germline (reference sequence). V lost 3 bases and J 0 bases, leaving 9 bases between the germline ends. The CDR3 loop spans 15 amino acids. The CDR3 DNA follows: TGTGCCAGTAGTATGACAGATTATAGCAATCAGCCCCAGCATTTT. This translates into CASSMTDYSNQPQHF.

This clone has a single count. The chain combines TRBV2 with TRBJ1-2, with D possibly being TRBD1 (6 bases). V lost 8 bases and J 4 bases, leaving 17 bases between the germline ends. The CDR3 contains 14 residues. The germline CDR1 and CDR2 sequences are SNHLY and FYNNEI. The DNA of the CDR3 is TGTGCCAGCGGGGCGACAGGTGGAACCTATGGCTACACCTTC. It codes for CASGATGGTYGYTF.

This rearrangement joins TRBV27 to TRBJ2-1, with 8 bases matching TRBD1. Looked up from germline, CDR1 is MNHEY and CDR2 is SMNVEV (reference sequence). The CDR3 covers 15 residues. Unmatched junction bases numbered 5, after V lost 4 bases and J lost 3 bases. CDR3 amino acids: CASSSGQGNYNEQFF. For the CDR3, the DNA is TGTGCCAGCAGTTCCGGACAGGGAAACTACAATGAGCAGTTCTTC.

The chain uses TRBV7-8 and TRBJ2-7; TRBD2 matches 11 bases. This CDR3 is built from 15 residues. V lost 1 base, J lost 6 bases, and 5 bases stayed unmatched. Germline V gene data show CDR1 as SGHVS and CDR2 as FQNEAQ. CDR3 sequence (DNA): TGTGCCAGCAGCTTAGGTGGTCTAGCGGGGGGCGAGCAGTACGTC. Protein sequence: CASSLGGLAGGEQYV.

The chain employs TRBV11-3 and TRBJ2-5; D gene uncertain. From germline, CDR1 is SGHNT and CDR2 YENEEA. The CDR3 covers 12 residues. V gave up 5 bases and J gave up 4 bases, with 8 bases separating them. The CDR3 nucleotides read TGTGCCAGCAGCCCCAACGGAGAGACCCAGTACTTC. Translation: CASSPNGETQYF.

The chain employs TRBV7-2 and TRBJ2-2, with 9 bases matching TRBD1. CDR3 length: 15 residues. V trimming: 1 base; J trimming: 5 bases; junction bases outside the gene matches: 2. Germline V gene sequence: CDR1 SGHTA, CDR2 FQGNSA. The chain's CDR3 is CASSLEQGATGELFF. In DNA form, the CDR3 reads TGTGCCAGCAGCTTAGAACAGGGGGCAACCGGGGAGCTGTTTTTT.

Here the CDR3 reads CASSYSENSPLHF. The CDR3 coding sequence is TGTGCCAGCAGTTACTCAGAGAATTCACCCCTCCACTTT. The chain joins TRBV6-5 to TRBJ1-6, with no clear D. The germline V gene encodes CDR1 MNHEY and CDR2 SVGAGI. The CDR3 runs 13 residues. The V gene lost 0 bases and the J gene lost 7 bases, with 4 bases spanning the gap.